What follows are 18 T cell receptor beta chains derived from one specimen sequenced in a study of siplizumab effects on memory and regulatory T cells. The assay was immunoSEQ multiplex PCR, and TCRdb's table has in-frame clones only and misses some. The repertoire holds more than 9,500 clones, with around half as singletons. For these TCRs, the target antigens are not known. The mixed lymphocyte reaction cells were held in coculture (37°C) for six to seven days. Specimen: CFSE-low (dividing) CD8+ T cells sorted from an allogeneic mixed lymphocyte reaction. All receptors come from a human donor in good health; the cells came from an allogeneic mixed lymphocyte reaction. Some clones in this sample may be carry-over from other donors' samples.

This sequence joins TRBV5-1 and TRBJ2-3; 8 bases are shared with TRBD2. V lost 0 bases, J lost 5 bases, and 2 bases stayed unmatched. The CDR3 spans 14 residues. Per the germline V gene, CDR1 is SGHRS and CDR2 is YFSETQ. CDR3: CASSLDLAGDTQYF. Here the CDR3 DNA reads TGCGCCAGCAGCTTGGACCTAGCGGGAGATACGCAGTATTTT.

The gene calls are TRBV19 and TRBJ2-2; TRBD1 is a possible D gene (6 bases). CDR1 is LNHDA, CDR2 SQIVND, per germline (reference sequence). The CDR3 contains 17 residues. V lost 7 bases and J lost 1, with 19 bases in between. The CDR3 loop is CASNLFWTALNTGELFF. In DNA form, the CDR3 reads TGTGCCAGTAATCTGTTTTGGACAGCTTTGAACACCGGGGAGCTGTTTTTT. Filled out from reference TRBV19 and TRBJ2-2, the complete variable domain reads DGGITQSPKYLFRKEGQNVTLSCEQNLNHDAMYWYRQDPGQGLRLIYYSQIVNDFQKGDIAEGYSVSREKKESFPLTVTSAQKNPTAFYLCASNLFWTALNTGELFFGEGSRLTVL.

This clone was observed a few times. The chain combines TRBV7-3 with TRBJ1-1, with a possible D match to TRBD1 (5 bases). The CDR3 is 15 residues long. CDR1 is SGHTA and CDR2 is FQGTGA in the germline V gene. V gave up 2 bases and J gave up 6 bases, with 16 bases separating them. The CDR3 loop reads CASSLLGPGTSEAFF. The CDR3 bases are TGTGCCAGCAGCTTATTAGGGCCTGGGACTTCTGAAGCTTTCTTT.

In its sample, this clone was seen once. The chain carries TRBV7-9 and TRBJ2-7; no firm D call. V was pared by 2 bases and J by 2 bases, with 7 bases between. From germline, CDR1 is SEHNR and CDR2 FQNEAQ (reference sequence). The CDR3 loop spans 13 amino acids. CDR3 region: CASSLPLTYEQYF. The CDR3 DNA reads as TGTGCCAGCAGCTTACCTTTAACCTACGAGCAGTACTTC.

The rearrangement joins TRBV2 to TRBJ2-7, with D unclear. This CDR3 spans 13 amino acids. The V end was cut by 1 base, the J end by 4 bases, with 8 bases between. The germline V gene has CDR1 SNHLY and CDR2 FYNNEI. The CDR3, as DNA: TGTGCCAGCAGTGAAGGGGTAGGATACGAGCAGTACTTC. Its translation: CASSEGVGYEQYF.

This clone was seen only a few times. In DNA, the CDR3 is TGTGCCAGCAGCTCCTCCGGGACAGGGGCGACCCTGAGCAATCAGCCCCAGCATTTT. Encoded protein: CASSSSGTGATLSNQPQHF. J is TRBJ1-5 and V is TRBV7-8, with 10 bases lining up with TRBD1. The length of the CDR3 is 19 residues. Germline CDR1 is SGHVS and CDR2 is FQNEAQ. V lost 4 bases to trimming and J lost 1 base; unmatched junction nucleotides: 13.

This clone occurred a few times. For the CDR3, the DNA is TGTGCCATCAGTGAGATCTGGGAGGGGGAGGGGACTGAAGCTTTCTTT. It is translated as CAISEIWEGEGTEAFF. V is TRBV10-3 and J is TRBJ1-1; TRBD1 is a possible D gene (6 bases). Germline assignment: CDR1 ENHRY and CDR2 SYGVKD. Trimming cost V 2 bases and J 5 bases, with 18 bases left between them. The CDR3 has 16 residues.

In this sample, this clone turned up a few times. In nucleotides, the CDR3 is TGCAGCGTTGAAGAAAGGGCGACAGGGGACTATGGCTACACCTTC. Encoded protein: CSVEERATGDYGYTF. The chain is built from TRBV29-1 and TRBJ1-2; 8 bases fit TRBD1. Trimming cost V 0 bases and J 3 bases; bases outside gene matches: 6. The CDR3 runs to 15 residues. The germline V gene has CDR1 SQVTM and CDR2 ANQGSEA.

This clone was seen more than once but under ten times. The rearrangement uses TRBV4-1 and TRBJ2-1; no reliable D call. V was cut by 5 bases and J by 2 bases, with 19 bases left in between. There are 17 residues in the CDR3. Germline CDR1 and CDR2: MGHRA and YSYEKL. CDR3 protein: CASSYKVGIAAYNEQFF. The CDR3 bases are TGCGCCAGCAGCTATAAAGTGGGTATCGCGGCCTACAATGAGCAGTTCTTC.

The genes are TRBV5-4 and TRBJ1-1; no clear D. The germline CDR1 and CDR2 sequences are SGHNT and YYREEE (reference sequence). V gave up 4 bases and J gave up 6 bases, with 16 bases separating them. The CDR3 extends over 14 amino acids. In DNA, the CDR3 is TGTGCCAGCAGCCAAGATCCCAGGTCGGCTGAAGCTTTCTTT. Its protein product is CASSQDPRSAEAFF.

A few counts support this clone. The gene calls are TRBV19 and TRBJ1-1; unclear D gene. Germline assignment: CDR1 LNHDA and CDR2 SQIVND (reference sequence). The CDR3 totals 16 residues. V lost 3 bases to trimming and J lost 0 bases, with 14 bases between them. The CDR3 loop reads CASSIGKGLVNTEAFF. In DNA, the CDR3 is TGTGCCAGTAGTATTGGTAAGGGTTTGGTGAACACTGAAGCTTTCTTT.

The V gene is TRBV7-9, the J gene TRBJ1-1; D is uncertain. The V gene lost 1 base and the J gene lost 6 bases, with 6 bases spanning the gap. The germline CDR1 and CDR2 sequences are SEHNR and FQNEAQ (reference sequence). The CDR3 totals 12 residues. CDR3 region: CASSLGLAEAFF. CDR3 in DNA: TGTGCCAGCAGCTTAGGTCTGGCTGAAGCTTTCTTT.

This clone was observed a few times. This chain links TRBV2 with TRBJ2-1, with D perhaps matching TRBD2 (5 bases). There are 15 residues in the CDR3. V was trimmed by 8 bases and J by 2 bases, leaving 16 bases between them. Germline CDR1 is SNHLY and CDR2 is FYNNEI. This CDR3 is CASGLRALAYNEQFF. The CDR3 bases are TGTGCCAGCGGTTTGAGGGCCTTGGCCTACAATGAGCAGTTCTTC.

The rearrangement joins TRBV27 to TRBJ2-3; 8 bases match TRBD1. The CDR3 is 14 residues long. Germline V gene data show CDR1 as MNHEY and CDR2 as SMNVEV (reference sequence). V gave up 8 bases and J gave up 6 bases; unmatched junction bases: 10. The CDR3 coding sequence is TGTGCCAGCGGTAGGACAGGGCGCGCGGATACGCAGTATTTT. This codes for CASGRTGRADTQYF.

Judged by abundance, this clone is large. The CDR3 bases are TGTGCCAGCAGCTTTGTAGGCCCCTACAATGAGCAGTTCTTC. Amino acids: CASSFVGPYNEQFF. The chain carries TRBV7-2 and TRBJ2-1; no firm D call. V was cut by 3 bases and J by 2 bases, with 8 bases left in between. The CDR3 loop spans 14 amino acids. Germline V gene sequence: CDR1 SGHTA, CDR2 FQGNSA.

A few counts support this clone. The J gene is TRBJ2-7, the V gene TRBV19; no clear D gene. V lost 4 bases to trimming and J lost 0 bases, with 19 bases between them. The CDR3 is 17 amino acids. Germline loops: CDR1 LNHDA, CDR2 SQIVND (reference sequence). The DNA of the CDR3 is TGTGCCAGTAGTACGGTCGGTGGAGCCTGGAACTCCTACGAGCAGTACTTC. It yields the protein CASSTVGGAWNSYEQYF.

The chain uses TRBV7-9 and TRBJ1-1; D ambiguous. Germline V CDR1 and CDR2: SEHNR, FQNEAQ (reference sequence). Trimming took 6 bases from V and 1 from J, leaving 6 bases between them. The CDR3 is 12 residues long. The CDR3 nucleotides are TGTGCCAGCAGTTGGGAGAACACTGAAGCTTTCTTT. Its translation: CASSWENTEAFF.

This clone was found many times. The chain employs TRBV6-5 and TRBJ1-1; D gene unclear. V was trimmed by 8 bases and J by 5 bases, leaving 12 bases between them. Germline V gene sequence: CDR1 MNHEY, CDR2 SVGAGI. The CDR3 consists of 12 residues. The CDR3 nucleotides read TGTGCCAGCCATCCGTCGGGAACTGAAGCTTTCTTT. It specifies CASHPSGTEAFF.